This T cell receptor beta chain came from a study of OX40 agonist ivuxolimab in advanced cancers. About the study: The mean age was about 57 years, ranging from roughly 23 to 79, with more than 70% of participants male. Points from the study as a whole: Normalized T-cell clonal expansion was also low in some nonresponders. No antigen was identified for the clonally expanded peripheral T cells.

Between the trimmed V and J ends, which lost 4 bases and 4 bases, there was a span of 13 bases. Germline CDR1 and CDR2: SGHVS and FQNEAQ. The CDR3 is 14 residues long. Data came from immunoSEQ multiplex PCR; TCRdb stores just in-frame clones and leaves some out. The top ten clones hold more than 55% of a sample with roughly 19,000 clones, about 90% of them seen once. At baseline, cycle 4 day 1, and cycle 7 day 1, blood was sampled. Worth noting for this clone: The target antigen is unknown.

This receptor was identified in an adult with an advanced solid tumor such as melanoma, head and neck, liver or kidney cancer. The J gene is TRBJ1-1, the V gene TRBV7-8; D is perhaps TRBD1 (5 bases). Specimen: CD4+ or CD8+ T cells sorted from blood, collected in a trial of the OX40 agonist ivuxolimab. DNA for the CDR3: TGTGCCAGCAGCTATCAGGGAATGAGCACTGAAGCTTTCTTT. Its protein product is CASSYQGMSTEAFF.